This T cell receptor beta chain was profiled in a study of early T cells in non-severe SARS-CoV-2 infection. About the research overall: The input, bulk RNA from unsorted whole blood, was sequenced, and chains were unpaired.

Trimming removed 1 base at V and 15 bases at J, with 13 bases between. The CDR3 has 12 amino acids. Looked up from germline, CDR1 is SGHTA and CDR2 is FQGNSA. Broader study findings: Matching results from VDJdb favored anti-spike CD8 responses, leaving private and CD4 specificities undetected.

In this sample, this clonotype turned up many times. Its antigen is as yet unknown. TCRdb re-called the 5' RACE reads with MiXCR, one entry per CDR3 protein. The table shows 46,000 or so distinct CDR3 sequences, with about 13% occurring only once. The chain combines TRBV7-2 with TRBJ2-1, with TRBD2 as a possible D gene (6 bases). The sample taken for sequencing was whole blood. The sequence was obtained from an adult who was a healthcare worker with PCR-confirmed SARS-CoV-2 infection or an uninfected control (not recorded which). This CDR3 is CASSLVGGAWFF. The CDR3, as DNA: TGTGCCAGCAGCTTAGTCGGCGGGGCCTGGTTCTTC.